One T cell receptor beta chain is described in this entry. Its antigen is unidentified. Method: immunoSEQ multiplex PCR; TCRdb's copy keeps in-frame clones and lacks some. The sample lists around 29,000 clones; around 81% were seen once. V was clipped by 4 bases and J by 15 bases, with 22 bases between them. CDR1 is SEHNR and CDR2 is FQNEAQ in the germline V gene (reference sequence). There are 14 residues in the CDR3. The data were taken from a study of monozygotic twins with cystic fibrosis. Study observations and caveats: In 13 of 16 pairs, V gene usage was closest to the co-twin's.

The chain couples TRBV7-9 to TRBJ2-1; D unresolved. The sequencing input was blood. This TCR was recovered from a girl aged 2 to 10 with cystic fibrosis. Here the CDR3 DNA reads TGTGCCAGCAGCTATAGCCGTTTGGGCACAAGGTGGTTCTTC. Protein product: CASSYSRLGTRWFF.